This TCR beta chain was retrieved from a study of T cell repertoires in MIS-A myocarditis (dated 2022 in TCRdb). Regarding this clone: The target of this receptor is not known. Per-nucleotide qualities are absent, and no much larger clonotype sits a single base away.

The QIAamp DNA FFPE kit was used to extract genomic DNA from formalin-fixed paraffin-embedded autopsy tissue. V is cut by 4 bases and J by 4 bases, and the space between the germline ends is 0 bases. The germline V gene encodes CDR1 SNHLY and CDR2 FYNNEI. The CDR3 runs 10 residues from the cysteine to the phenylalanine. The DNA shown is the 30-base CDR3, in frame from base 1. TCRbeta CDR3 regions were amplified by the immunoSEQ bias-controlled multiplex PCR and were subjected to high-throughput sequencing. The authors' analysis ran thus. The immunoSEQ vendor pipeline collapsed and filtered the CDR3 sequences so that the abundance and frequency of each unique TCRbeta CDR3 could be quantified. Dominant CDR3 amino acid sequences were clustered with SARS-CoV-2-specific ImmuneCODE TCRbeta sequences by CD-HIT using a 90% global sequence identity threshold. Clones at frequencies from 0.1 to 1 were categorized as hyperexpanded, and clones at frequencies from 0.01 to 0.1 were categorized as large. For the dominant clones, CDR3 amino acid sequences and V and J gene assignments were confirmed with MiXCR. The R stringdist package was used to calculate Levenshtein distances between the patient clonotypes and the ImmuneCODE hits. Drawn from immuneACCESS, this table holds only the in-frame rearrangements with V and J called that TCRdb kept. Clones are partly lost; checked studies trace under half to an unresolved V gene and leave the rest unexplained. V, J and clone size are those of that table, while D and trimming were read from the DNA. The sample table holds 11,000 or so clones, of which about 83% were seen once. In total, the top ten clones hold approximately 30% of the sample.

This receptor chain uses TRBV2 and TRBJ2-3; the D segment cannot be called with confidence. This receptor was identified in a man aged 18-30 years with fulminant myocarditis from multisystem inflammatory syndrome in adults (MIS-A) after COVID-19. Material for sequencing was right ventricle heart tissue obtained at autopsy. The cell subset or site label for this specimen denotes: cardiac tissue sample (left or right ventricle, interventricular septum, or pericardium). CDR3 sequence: CASSADTQYF. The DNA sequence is TGTGCCAGCAGTGCAGATACGCAGTATTTT. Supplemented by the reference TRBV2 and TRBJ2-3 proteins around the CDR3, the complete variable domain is EPEVTQTPSHQVTQMGQEVILRCVPISNHLYFYWYRQILGQKVEFLVSFYNNEISEKSEIFDDQFSVERPDGSNFTLKIRSTKLEDSAMYFCASSADTQYFGPGTRLTVL.